Shown below are 14 T cell receptor beta chains from a single sample sequenced in a study of T cells after yellow fever vaccination. TCRdb used MiXCR to reprocess the 5' RACE reads, holding one entry per CDR3 protein. Among about 85,000 distinct CDR3 sequences, 13% were seen once, and the ten largest hold 20% to 25%. The sample in question was CD8+ T cells not binding an NS4B(214-222) dextramer, sorted from PBMCs, obtained roughly 20 days after the first yellow fever vaccination. The source is a man between 18 and 35 years old who received the YFV17D yellow fever vaccine.

The V call is TRBV10-2, the J call TRBJ2-5; 9 nucleotides align to TRBD2. V lost 3 bases, J lost 1 base, and 6 bases stayed unmatched. The CDR3 sequence is 16 residues long. Germline V gene data show CDR1 as WSHSY and CDR2 as SAAADI. CDR3 loop: CASSDSRAGGQETQYF. CDR3 in DNA: TGCGCCAGCAGTGATAGTCGAGCGGGGGGCCAAGAGACCCAGTACTTC.

The gene calls are TRBV23-1 and TRBJ1-5; D is uncertain. TRBV23-1 belongs to the ORF category, with a function that is uncertain. Trimming stripped 7 bases from V and 5 bases from J, with 6 bases between. CDR3 length: 11 residues. The CDR3 coding sequence is TGCGCCAGCACCGGCTATCAGCCCCAGCATTTT. It specifies CASTGYQPQHF.

The count of this clonotype is one. The CDR3 sequence: CASSLAGQGVTYEQYF. The CDR3 bases are TGTGCCAGCAGCTTAGCGGGACAGGGGGTCACCTACGAGCAGTACTTC. This rearrangement joins TRBV7-9 to TRBJ2-7, with TRBD1 identical over 11 bases. The V segment lost 0 bases and the J segment 2 bases; nucleotides outside the gene matches: 3. Germline V gene sequence: CDR1 SEHNR, CDR2 FQNEAQ (reference sequence). The CDR3 contains 16 residues.

This chain joins TRBV9 and TRBJ2-1, with D hard to call. The germline V gene has CDR1 SGDLS and CDR2 YYNGEE. V gave up 3 bases and J gave up 8 bases, with 12 bases separating them. The CDR3 is 13 residues long. The CDR3 nucleotides read TGTGCCAGCAGCGACACCCCGTTGGATGAGCAGTTCTTC. It yields the protein CASSDTPLDEQFF. The full variable domain, with the rest looked up from reference TRBV9 and TRBJ2-1, is DSGVTQTPKHLITATGQRVTLRCSPRSGDLSVYWYQQSLDQGLQFLIQYYNGEERAKGNILERFSAQQFPDLHSELNLSSLELGDSALYFCASSDTPLDEQFFGPGTRLTVL.

This sequence joins TRBV10-2 and TRBJ1-2; 7 bases match TRBD1. V shed 7 bases and J 0 bases; nucleotides not matched to a gene: 2. The CDR3 consists of 13 residues. The germline V gene has CDR1 WSHSY and CDR2 SAAADI. The CDR3 is CASIGTANYGYTF. The CDR3 DNA reads as TGCGCCAGCATCGGGACAGCTAACTATGGCTACACCTTC.

V is TRBV7-9 and J is TRBJ2-7; the match to TRBD1 covers 9 bases. J was trimmed by 1 base and V by 6 bases; bases with no gene match: 10. The germline gives CDR1 SEHNR, CDR2 FQNEAQ (reference sequence). This CDR3 is built from 16 residues. This chain's CDR3 is CASSPSDRGDSYEQYF. As DNA, the CDR3 is TGTGCCAGCAGTCCATCAGACAGGGGGGATTCCTACGAGCAGTACTTC.

This clonotype was counted only a few times. V gene TRBV27 combines with J gene TRBJ2-7; D unclear. Germline loops: CDR1 MNHEY, CDR2 SMNVEV (reference sequence). Trimming pared 3 bases from V and 4 bases from J, leaving 13 bases between. CDR3 length: 14 amino acids. The DNA for the CDR3 is TGTGCCAGCAGTTTCCTAAATACAATTTACGAGCAGTACTTC. Translating it yields CASSFLNTIYEQYF.

This clonotype was seen a handful of times. V and J are TRBV10-3 and TRBJ2-7; TRBD2 matches at 8 bases. Losses at the gene ends were 6 bases for V and 7 bases for J; bases not matched to a gene: 8. In germline, CDR1 is ENHRY, CDR2 SYGVKD. The CDR3 is 13 residues long. Written as DNA, the CDR3 is TGTGCCATCAGAGCGAGTAGCGGGGTTGAGCAGTACTTC. Translation gives CAIRASSGVEQYF.

J is TRBJ2-2 and V is TRBV20-1, with 8 nucleotides matching TRBD2. From germline, CDR1 is DFQATT and CDR2 SNEGSKA (reference sequence). The ends lost 2 bases at V and 6 bases at J; junction bases unmatched: 11. This CDR3 is built from 16 residues. The DNA for the CDR3 is TGCAGTGCTAGATCCCGTTCAGCGGGGGTAGCCGGGGAGCTGTTTTTT. Translation gives CSARSRSAGVAGELFF.

The V gene is TRBV3-1, the J gene TRBJ2-7; D unresolved. Germline lookup yields CDR1 LGHDT and CDR2 YNNKEL (reference sequence). The V end was cut by 4 bases, the J end by 1 base, with 8 bases between. CDR3 length: 13 amino acids. The CDR3 loop reads CASSPFLSYEQYV. The CDR3 DNA follows: TGTGCCAGCAGCCCGTTCCTATCCTACGAGCAGTACGTC.

A few counts support this clonotype. The J gene is TRBJ2-5, the V gene TRBV7-6; D not certain. Germline values: CDR1 SGHVS, CDR2 FNYEAQ. Trimming left V 1 base short and J 2 bases short, with 8 bases between. The CDR3 covers 14 residues. CDR3 sequence reads: CASSLGRTQETQYF. The CDR3 DNA follows: TGTGCCAGCAGCTTAGGACGTACGCAAGAGACCCAGTACTTC.

This clonotype was observed a few times. The chain recombines TRBV7-6 with TRBJ2-7, with D uncertain. The V end lost 1 base, the J end lost 4 bases, and 14 bases lay between the germline ends. The CDR3 has 15 residues. The germline gives CDR1 SGHVS, CDR2 FNYEAQ. The DNA of the CDR3 is TGTGCCAGCAGCTTAGGTAGTGGTGGTCTGTACGAGCAGTACTTC. The encoded protein is CASSLGSGGLYEQYF.

This clonotype has at least ten counts. In DNA, the CDR3 is TGCAGTGCTAGAGATGGGGAAACAGGGGACACTGAAGCTTTCTTT. Protein: CSARDGETGDTEAFF. The chain links TRBV20-1 to TRBJ1-1; 7 bases match TRBD1. Germline CDR1 DFQATT, CDR2 SNEGSKA (reference sequence). The CDR3 consists of 15 residues. V trimming: 0 bases; J trimming: 3 bases; junction bases outside the gene matches: 7.

This clonotype appeared a few times. The gene calls are TRBV12-3 or TRBV12-4 and TRBJ1-2; the match to TRBD1 covers 9 bases. The CDR3 sequence is 15 residues long. The ends lost 7 bases at V and 4 bases at J; junction bases unmatched: 10. The CDR3 loop is CASMGPRDRVYGYTF. The CDR3 DNA is TGTGCCAGCATGGGACCCCGGGACAGGGTCTATGGCTACACCTTC.